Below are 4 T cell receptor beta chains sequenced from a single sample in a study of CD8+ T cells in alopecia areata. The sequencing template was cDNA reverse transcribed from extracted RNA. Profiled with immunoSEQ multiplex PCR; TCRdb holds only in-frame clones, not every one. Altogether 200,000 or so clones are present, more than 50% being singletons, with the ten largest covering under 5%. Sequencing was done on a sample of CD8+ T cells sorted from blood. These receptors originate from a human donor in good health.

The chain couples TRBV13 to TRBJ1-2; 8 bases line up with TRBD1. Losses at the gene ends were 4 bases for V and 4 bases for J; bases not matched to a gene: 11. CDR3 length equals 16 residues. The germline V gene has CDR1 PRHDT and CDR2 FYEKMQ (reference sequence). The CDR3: CASSSGRTGNLYGYTF. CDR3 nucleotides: TGTGCCAGCAGCTCGGGGCGGACAGGGAATCTCTATGGCTACACCTTC.

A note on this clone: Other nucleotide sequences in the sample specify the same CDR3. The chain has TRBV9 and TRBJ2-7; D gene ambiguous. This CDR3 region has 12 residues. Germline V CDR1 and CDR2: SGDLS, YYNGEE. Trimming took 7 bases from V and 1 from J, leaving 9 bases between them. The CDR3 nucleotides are TGTGCCAGCTCGGGCGGATCCTACGAGCAGTACTTC. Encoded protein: CASSGGSYEQYF.

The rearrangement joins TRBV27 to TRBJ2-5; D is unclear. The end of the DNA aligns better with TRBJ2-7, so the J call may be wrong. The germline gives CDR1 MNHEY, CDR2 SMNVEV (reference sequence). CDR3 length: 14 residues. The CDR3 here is CASSHGEAVSEQYF. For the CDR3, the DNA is TGTGCCAGCAGCCACGGAGAGGCGGTCTCCGAGCAGTACTTC.

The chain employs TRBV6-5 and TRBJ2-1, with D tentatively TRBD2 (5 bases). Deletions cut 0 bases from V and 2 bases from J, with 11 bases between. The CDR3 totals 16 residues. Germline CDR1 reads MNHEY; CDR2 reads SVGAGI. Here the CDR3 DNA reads TGTGCCAGCAGTTACTCCGGCGGGCCGGCCTACAATGAGCAGTTCTTC. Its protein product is CASSYSGGPAYNEQFF.